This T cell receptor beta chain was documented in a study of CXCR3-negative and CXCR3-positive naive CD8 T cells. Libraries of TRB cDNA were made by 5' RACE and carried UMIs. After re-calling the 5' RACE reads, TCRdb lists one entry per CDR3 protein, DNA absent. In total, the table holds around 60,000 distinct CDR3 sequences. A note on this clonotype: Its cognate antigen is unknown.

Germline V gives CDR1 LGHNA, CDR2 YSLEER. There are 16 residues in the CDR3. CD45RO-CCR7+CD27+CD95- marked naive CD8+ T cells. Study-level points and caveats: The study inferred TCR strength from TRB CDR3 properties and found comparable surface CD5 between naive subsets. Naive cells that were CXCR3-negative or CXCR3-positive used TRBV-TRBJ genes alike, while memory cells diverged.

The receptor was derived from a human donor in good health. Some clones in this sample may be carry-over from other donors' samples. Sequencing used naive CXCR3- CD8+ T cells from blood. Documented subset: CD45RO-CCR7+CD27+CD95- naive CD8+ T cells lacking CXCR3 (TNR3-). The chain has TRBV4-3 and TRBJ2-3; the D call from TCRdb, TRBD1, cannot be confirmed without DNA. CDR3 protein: CASSQEPRGEADTQYF.